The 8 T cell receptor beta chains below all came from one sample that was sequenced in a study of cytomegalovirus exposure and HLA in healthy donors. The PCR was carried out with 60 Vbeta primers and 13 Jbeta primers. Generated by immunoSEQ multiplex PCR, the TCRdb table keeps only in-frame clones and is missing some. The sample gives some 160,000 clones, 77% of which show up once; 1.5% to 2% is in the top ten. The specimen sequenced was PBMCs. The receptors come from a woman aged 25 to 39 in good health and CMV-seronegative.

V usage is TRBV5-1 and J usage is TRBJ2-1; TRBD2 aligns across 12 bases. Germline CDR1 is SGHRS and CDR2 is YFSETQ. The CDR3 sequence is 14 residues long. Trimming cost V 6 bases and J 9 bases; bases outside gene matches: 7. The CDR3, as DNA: TGCGCCAGCACCCAAACACTAGCGGGGGGTGAGCAGTTCTTC. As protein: CASTQTLAGGEQFF.

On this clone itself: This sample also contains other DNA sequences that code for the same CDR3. The chain's CDR3 is CASSLGQYSYEQYF. The CDR3 region has the DNA TGTGCCAGCAGCTTAGGACAGTATAGCTACGAGCAGTACTTC. V is TRBV7-2 and J is TRBJ2-7; TRBD1 might be the D (5 bases). Trimming removed 1 base from V and 3 bases from J, with 10 bases in between. The CDR3 extends over 14 amino acids. Germline loops: CDR1 SGHTA, CDR2 FQGNSA.

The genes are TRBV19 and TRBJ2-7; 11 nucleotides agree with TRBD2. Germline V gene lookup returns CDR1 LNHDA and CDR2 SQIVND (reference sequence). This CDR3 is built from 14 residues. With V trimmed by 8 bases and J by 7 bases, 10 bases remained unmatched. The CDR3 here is CASRIAGGPNEQYF. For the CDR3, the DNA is TGTGCCAGTCGAATAGCGGGAGGGCCGAATGAGCAGTACTTC.

CDR3 region: CASRTDRNTLYGYTF. The CDR3, as DNA: TGTGCCAGTAGGACGGACAGGAACACGTTATATGGCTACACCTTC. The chain couples TRBV19 to TRBJ1-2; 7 bases are a match to TRBD1. CDR3 length: 15 residues. The V gene's germline CDR1 is LNHDA and CDR2 SQIVND (reference sequence). Germline trimming cut 6 bases from V and 5 bases from J; bases unmatched to any gene: 12.

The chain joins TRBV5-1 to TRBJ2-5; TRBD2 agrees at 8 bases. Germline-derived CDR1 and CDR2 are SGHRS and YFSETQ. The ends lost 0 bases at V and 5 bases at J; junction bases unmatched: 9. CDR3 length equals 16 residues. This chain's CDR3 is CASSLEAGGQGETQYF. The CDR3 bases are TGCGCCAGCAGCTTGGAGGCGGGGGGCCAAGGCGAGACCCAGTACTTC. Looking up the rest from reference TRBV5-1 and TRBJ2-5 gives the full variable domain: KAGVTQTPRYLIKTRGQQVTLSCSPISGHRSVSWYQQTPGQGLQFLFEYFSETQRNKGNFPGRFSGRQFSNSRSEMNVSTLELGDSALYLCASSLEAGGQGETQYFGPGTRLLVL.

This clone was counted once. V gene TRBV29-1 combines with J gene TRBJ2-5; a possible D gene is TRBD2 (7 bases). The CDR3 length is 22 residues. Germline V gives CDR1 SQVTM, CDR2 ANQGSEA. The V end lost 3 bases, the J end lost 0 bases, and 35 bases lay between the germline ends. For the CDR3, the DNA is TGCAGCGTTGAGGGTCCGTTCCGAGGGGGGGGGAGGACTAACCTGTACCAAGAGACCCAGTACTTC. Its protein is CSVEGPFRGGGRTNLYQETQYF.

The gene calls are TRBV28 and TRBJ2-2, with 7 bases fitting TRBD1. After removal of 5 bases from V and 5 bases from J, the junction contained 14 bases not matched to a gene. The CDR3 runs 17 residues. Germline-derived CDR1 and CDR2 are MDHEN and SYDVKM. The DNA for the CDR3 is TGTGCCAGCAGTCCCACCCTCAGGACAGGCGGAACCGGGGAGCTGTTTTTT. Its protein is CASSPTLRTGGTGELFF.

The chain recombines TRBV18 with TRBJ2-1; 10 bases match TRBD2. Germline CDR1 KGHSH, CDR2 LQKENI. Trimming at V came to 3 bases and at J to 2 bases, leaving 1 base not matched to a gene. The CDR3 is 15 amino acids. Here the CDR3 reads CASSPLAGAYNEQFF. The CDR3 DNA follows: TGTGCCAGCTCACCCCTAGCGGGAGCCTACAATGAGCAGTTCTTC.